Listed here are 18 T cell receptor beta chains from one sample, sequenced in a study of control samples from healthy donors and cancer patients. This table comes from immunoSEQ multiplex PCR, and its TCRdb copy is limited to in-frame clones, with some not included. Here the sample spans tens of thousands of clones, roughly 84% being singletons. Sequences were obtained from blood. The receptors here all came from a man aged 45-60 years in good health.

This chain joins TRBV19 and TRBJ2-6; TRBD2 is a possible D gene (6 bases). The CDR3 has 15 residues. The ends were cut back, 8 bases at V and 4 bases at J, with 15 bases in the middle. Germline-derived CDR1 and CDR2 are LNHDA and SQIVND (reference sequence). This CDR3 is CASRRGTSGANVLTF. CDR3 coding DNA: TGTGCCAGTCGACGGGGGACGTCGGGGGCCAACGTCCTGACTTTC.

The rearrangement links TRBV11-3 to TRBJ2-1; the match to TRBD2 covers 9 bases. The CDR3 covers 16 residues. The germline V gene encodes CDR1 SGHNT and CDR2 YENEEA. The junction had 5 bases not matched to a gene; V was cut back by 5 bases and J by 0 bases. CDR3 protein: CASSLLAGASYNEQFF. CDR3 sequence (DNA): TGTGCCAGCAGCCTCTTAGCGGGAGCCTCCTACAATGAGCAGTTCTTC.

The V call is TRBV11-3, the J call TRBJ2-7; 11 bases are shared with TRBD2. The germline V gene has CDR1 SGHNT and CDR2 YENEEA. V lost 2 bases and J lost 2; bases outside the gene matches: 5. The CDR3 consists of 16 residues. The CDR3 nucleotides read TGTGCCAGCAGCTTACTAGCGGGAGGCCTTACCTACGAGCAGTACTTC. Translating it yields CASSLLAGGLTYEQYF.

V is TRBV6-2 or TRBV6-3 and J is TRBJ2-1, with D perhaps TRBD2 (7 bases). CDR3 length: 17 residues. Per germline, CDR1 MNHEY and CDR2 SVGEGT. Trimming left V 6 bases short and J 8 bases short, with 26 bases between. CDR3 residues: CASSLIFRGATSDEQFF. In nucleotides, the CDR3 is TGTGCCAGCAGCCTTATCTTCCGGGGGGCCACGAGTGATGAGCAGTTCTTC.

This sequence joins TRBV5-4 and TRBJ1-6, with 8 bases matching TRBD1. Germline V CDR1 and CDR2: SGHNT, YYREEE (reference sequence). CDR3 size: 14 residues. V was clipped by 3 bases and J by 6 bases; unmatched bases: 2. CDR3 region: CASSWDRSNSPLHF. As DNA, the CDR3 is TGTGCCAGCAGCTGGGACAGGAGTAATTCACCCCTCCACTTT.

V usage is TRBV7-2 and J usage is TRBJ2-7; TRBD1 or TRBD2 may be the D gene (5 bases each). The CDR3 consists of 17 residues. Germline-derived CDR1 and CDR2 are SGHTA and FQGNSA. Trimming took off 0 bases at V and 1 base at J, with 16 bases between the two ends. CDR3 loop: CASSLALPGTGSYEQYF. The CDR3 DNA reads TGTGCCAGCAGCTTAGCCCTACCCGGGACGGGATCCTACGAGCAGTACTTC.

In DNA, the CDR3 is TGTGCCAGCGTGTTTCGGACAGCCGATACAGCACCCCTCCACTTT. As protein: CASVFRTADTAPLHF. The chain links TRBV2 to TRBJ1-6; D may be TRBD1 (6 bases). Germline V CDR1 and CDR2: SNHLY, FYNNEI. This CDR3 is 15 amino acids long. V lost 8 bases to trimming and J lost 11 bases, with 22 bases between them.

The genes are TRBV7-6 and TRBJ2-1, with D possibly matching TRBD2 (6 bases). The CDR3 is 16 residues long. V lost 4 bases, J lost 8 bases, and 21 bases lay in between. CDR1 is SGHVS, CDR2 FNYEAQ, per germline. CDR3 DNA sequence: TGTGCCAGCAGCTCAGTAGCGGAAAATAGGGTCCATGAGCAGTTCTTC. Its translation: CASSSVAENRVHEQFF. Full variable domain (rest looked up from reference TRBV7-6 and TRBJ2-1): GAGVSQSPRYKVTKRGQDVALRCDPISGHVSLYWYRQALGQGPEFLTYFNYEAQQDKSGLPNDRFSAERPEGSISTLTIQRTEQRDSAMYRCASSSVAENRVHEQFFGPGTRLTVL.

The chain links TRBV5-1 to TRBJ1-6, with a possible D match to TRBD1 (5 bases). The ends were cut back, 3 bases at V and 8 bases at J, with 15 bases in the middle. The length of the CDR3 is 15 residues. Germline assignment: CDR1 SGHRS and CDR2 YFSETQ. Here the CDR3 DNA reads TGCGCCAGCAGCTCGTCCCGGGACGGTCATTCACCCCTCCACTTT. It translates to CASSSSRDGHSPLHF.

The chain couples TRBV11-3 to TRBJ2-3; D may correspond to TRBD1 or TRBD2 (6 bases each). The germline gives CDR1 SGHNT, CDR2 YENEEA. V was pared by 4 bases and J by 5 bases, with 19 bases between. The CDR3 sequence is 16 residues long. The CDR3 DNA reads TGTGCCAGCAGCTACGGCGGCACAAGGGGGGTAGATACGCAGTATTTT. Translating it yields CASSYGGTRGVDTQYF.

The rearrangement links TRBV5-6 to TRBJ2-1; no reliable D call. V lost 0 bases and J lost 2, with 15 bases in between. From germline, CDR1 is SGHDT and CDR2 YYEEEE. The length of the CDR3 is 17 residues. The CDR3 nucleotides are TGTGCCAGCAGCTTGGGTCCGGCCACTATCGCCTACAATGAGCAGTTCTTC. Its protein product is CASSLGPATIAYNEQFF.

The chain carries TRBV7-2 and TRBJ2-3, with D unclear. Deletions cut 3 bases from V and 3 bases from J, with 4 bases between. CDR3 length equals 12 residues. Germline V gives CDR1 SGHTA, CDR2 FQGNSA. The CDR3 DNA is TGTGCCAGCAGCTTGGATACAGATACGCAGTATTTT. Amino acids: CASSLDTDTQYF.

This chain uses TRBV19 with TRBJ2-2, with D maybe TRBD2 (5 bases). The V end was cut by 10 bases, the J end by 0 bases, with 12 bases between. The CDR3 is made up of 14 amino acids. CDR1 and CDR2 from the germline V gene are LNHDA and SQIVND (reference sequence). The CDR3 spells CATERRANTGELFF. The CDR3 region has the DNA TGTGCCACCGAAAGGCGGGCGAACACCGGGGAGCTGTTTTTT.

The chain recombines TRBV27 with TRBJ2-1; 9 bases match TRBD2. V was clipped by 8 bases and J by 3 bases; unmatched bases: 5. The germline V gene encodes CDR1 MNHEY and CDR2 SMNVEV (reference sequence). The CDR3 is 14 amino acids. The CDR3 loop reads CASAGTSFYNEQFF. CDR3 coding DNA: TGTGCCAGCGCCGGGACTAGCTTCTACAATGAGCAGTTCTTC.

The rearrangement links TRBV5-5 to TRBJ2-6; D not resolved. Between the trimmed V and J ends, which lost 2 bases and 0 bases, there was a span of 6 bases. Germline V gene data show CDR1 as SGHKS and CDR2 as YYEKEE (reference sequence). This CDR3 is built from 15 residues. The CDR3 nucleotides are TGTGCCAGCAGCTTACGCAGCTCTGGGGCCAACGTCCTGACTTTC. Protein: CASSLRSSGANVLTF.

This sequence joins TRBV18 and TRBJ1-5, with a tentative D call TRBD1 (6 bases). This CDR3 region has 15 residues. Germline CDR1 and CDR2: KGHSH and LQKENI. V shed 1 base and J shed 3 bases, with 10 bases lying between them. This chain's CDR3 is CASSPRTEYNQPQHF. For the CDR3, the DNA is TGTGCCAGCTCACCACGGACAGAATACAATCAGCCCCAGCATTTT.

This chain connects TRBV19 to TRBJ2-6; maybe TRBD1 (6 bases). The CDR3 sequence is 16 residues long. With 5 bases removed from V and 2 bases from J, the gap between germline ends came to 13 bases. Germline V gene lookup returns CDR1 LNHDA and CDR2 SQIVND (reference sequence). The CDR3 region has the DNA TGTGCCAGTAGTTCCCCCGGGACAACTGGGGCCAACGTCCTGACTTTC. This sequence encodes CASSSPGTTGANVLTF.

The chain couples TRBV11-3 to TRBJ2-1; D is ambiguous. Trimming shortened V by 5 bases and J by 10 bases, and 9 bases separated the two germline ends. Germline V CDR1 and CDR2: SGHNT, YENEEA. This CDR3 is built from 11 residues. This CDR3 is CASSRSTEQFF. The CDR3 DNA reads as TGTGCCAGCAGCCGTAGCACCGAGCAGTTCTTC.